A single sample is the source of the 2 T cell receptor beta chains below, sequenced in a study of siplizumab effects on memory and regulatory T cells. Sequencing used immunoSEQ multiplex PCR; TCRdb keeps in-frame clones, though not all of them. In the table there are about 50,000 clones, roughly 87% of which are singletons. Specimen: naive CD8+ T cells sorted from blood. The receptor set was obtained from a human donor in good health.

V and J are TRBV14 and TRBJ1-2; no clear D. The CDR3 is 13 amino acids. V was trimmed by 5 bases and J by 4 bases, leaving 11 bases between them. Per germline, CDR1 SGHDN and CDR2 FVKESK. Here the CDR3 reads CASSAARGYGYTF. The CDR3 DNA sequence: TGTGCCAGCAGCGCAGCTCGGGGCTATGGCTACACCTTC.

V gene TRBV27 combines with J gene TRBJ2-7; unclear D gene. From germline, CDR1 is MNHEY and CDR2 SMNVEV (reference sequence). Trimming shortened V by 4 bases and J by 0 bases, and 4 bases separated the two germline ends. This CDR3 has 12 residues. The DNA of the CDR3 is TGTGCCAGCAGTTACAACTCCTACGAGCAGTACTTC. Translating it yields CASSYNSYEQYF.